The clone carrying this TCR beta chain was seen ten or more times. Germline V lookup: CDR1 SGHVS, CDR2 FNYEAQ. Germline trimming cut 3 bases from V and 6 bases from J; bases unmatched to any gene: 11. CDR3 length: 16 residues. This specimen belongs to a study of early T cells in non-severe SARS-CoV-2 infection. TCRdb called the 5' RACE reads again in MiXCR, with one record for every CDR3 protein. The data hold 57,000 or so distinct CDR3 sequences, with about 12% observed a single time. Source material: whole blood. The origin of this receptor is an adult who was a healthcare worker with PCR-confirmed SARS-CoV-2 infection or an uninfected control (not recorded which). The chain uses TRBV7-6 and TRBJ2-3, with 8 bases fitting TRBD2. The CDR3 loop reads CASSFGSGGHGDTQYF. The CDR3, as DNA: TGTGCCAGCAGCTTCGGAAGCGGGGGCCATGGGGATACGCAGTATTTT.